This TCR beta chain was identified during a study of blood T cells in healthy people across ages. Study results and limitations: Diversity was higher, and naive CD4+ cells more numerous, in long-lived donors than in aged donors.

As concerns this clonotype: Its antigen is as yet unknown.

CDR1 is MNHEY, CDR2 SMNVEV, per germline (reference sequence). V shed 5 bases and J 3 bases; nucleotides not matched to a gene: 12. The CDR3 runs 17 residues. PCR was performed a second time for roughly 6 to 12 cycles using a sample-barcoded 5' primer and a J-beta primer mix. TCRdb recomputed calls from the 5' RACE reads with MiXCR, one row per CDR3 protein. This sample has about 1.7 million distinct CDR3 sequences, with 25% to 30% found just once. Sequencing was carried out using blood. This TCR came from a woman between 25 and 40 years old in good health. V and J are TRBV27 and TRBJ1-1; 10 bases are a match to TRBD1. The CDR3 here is CASSTRTGGSRYTEAFF. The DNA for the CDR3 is TGTGCCAGCAGTACCCGGACAGGGGGTAGTAGGTACACTGAAGCTTTCTTT.